A single sample gave rise to the 10 T cell receptor beta chains below, sequenced in a study of cytomegalovirus exposure and HLA in healthy donors. Researchers ran the PCR with 60 Vbeta and 13 Jbeta primers. The method was immunoSEQ multiplex PCR; TCRdb's version includes in-frame clones alone and lacks a portion of them. The table shows 200,000 to 250,000 clones, with roughly 80% occurring only once. The sequenced sample was PBMCs. Receptors originate from a woman between 35 and 50 years old in good health and CMV-seronegative.

This chain uses TRBV29-1 with TRBJ2-7, with 9 bases matching TRBD1. The J segment lost 1 base and the V segment lost 1 base, leaving 2 bases of the junction unmatched. Germline loops: CDR1 SQVTM, CDR2 ANQGSEA. This CDR3 has 14 residues. CDR3: CSVEAGTGSYEQYF. CDR3 in DNA: TGCAGCGTTGAAGCGGGGACAGGGTCCTACGAGCAGTACTTC.

This clone was recorded a few times. This chain links TRBV5-1 with TRBJ1-1; D perhaps matches TRBD1 (5 bases). V lost 2 bases, J lost 6 bases, and 17 bases lay in between. The germline V gene encodes CDR1 SGHRS and CDR2 YFSETQ. CDR3 size: 15 residues. The CDR3 sequence: CASSFRLEGIAEAFF. CDR3 coding DNA: TGCGCCAGCAGCTTTCGGTTGGAGGGGATCGCTGAAGCTTTCTTT.

The chain combines TRBV5-8 with TRBJ1-5, with TRBD1 matching 8 bases. Germline V gene data show CDR1 as SGHTS and CDR2 as YDEGEE. CDR3 size: 15 residues. V trimming: 4 bases; J trimming: 3 bases; junction bases outside the gene matches: 6. The DNA of the CDR3 is TGTGCCAGCAGCCTAATGACAGGGGACAATCAGCCCCAGCATTTT. The encoded protein is CASSLMTGDNQPQHF.

The chain is built from TRBV10-2 and TRBJ2-2, with 8 bases aligning to TRBD1. The V gene end was trimmed by 4 bases and the J gene end by 4 bases; junction bases not matched to a gene: 8. The CDR3 consists of 16 residues. In germline, CDR1 is WSHSY, CDR2 SAAADI. The CDR3 protein is CASSATGTGATGELFF. CDR3 nucleotide sequence: TGCGCCAGCAGTGCTACCGGGACAGGAGCCACCGGGGAGCTGTTTTTT.

V gene TRBV4-1 combines with J gene TRBJ1-6, with 9 bases matching TRBD1. Germline assignment: CDR1 MGHRA and CDR2 YSYEKL. The CDR3 is made up of 17 amino acids. With 1 base clipped from V and 7 bases from J, the junction kept 8 bases outside the gene matches. The CDR3 sequence is CASSQARGQGSNSPLHF. The CDR3 coding sequence is TGCGCCAGCAGCCAAGCCCGGGGACAGGGTTCGAATTCACCCCTCCACTTT.

Only one count was recorded for this clone. This chain uses TRBV6-5 with TRBJ1-4, with TRBD1 as a possible D gene (6 bases). This CDR3 is 16 amino acids long. Per the germline V gene, CDR1 is MNHEY and CDR2 is SVGAGI. Trimming took off 4 bases at V and 4 bases at J, with 16 bases between the two ends. CDR3 protein: CASSFARTESNEKLFF. DNA for the CDR3: TGTGCCAGCAGTTTCGCCCGGACAGAGAGTAATGAAAAACTGTTTTTT.

The chain employs TRBV5-4 and TRBJ1-2, with TRBD1 as a possible D gene (6 bases). Trimming stripped 0 bases from V and 6 bases from J, with 12 bases between. CDR3 length: 14 residues. Germline CDR1 is SGHNT and CDR2 is YYREEE (reference sequence). The CDR3 loop is CASSLALQGNGYTF. Here the CDR3 DNA reads TGTGCCAGCAGCTTGGCCTTACAGGGCAATGGCTACACCTTC.

This clone has more than one count but fewer than ten. The chain carries TRBV4-1 and TRBJ2-3, with TRBD2 matching 14 bases. The CDR3 totals 18 residues. Germline V gene lookup returns CDR1 MGHRA and CDR2 YSYEKL. V dropped 2 bases and J dropped 6; count of bases not matched to a gene: 10. The CDR3, as DNA: TGCGCCAGCAGCCAACAACCGACTAGCGGGAGGGTTGAGGATACGCAGTATTTT. Translation gives CASSQQPTSGRVEDTQYF.

V usage is TRBV6-5 and J usage is TRBJ2-1; D is possibly TRBD2 (6 bases). Germline V CDR1 and CDR2: MNHEY, SVGAGI. CDR3 length: 14 amino acids. V lost 7 bases, J lost 7 bases, and 17 bases lay in between. The CDR3 DNA reads TGTGCCAGCACCAAGGGGCGGGAACCAAATGAGCAGTTCTTC. Amino acid sequence: CASTKGREPNEQFF.

The chain carries TRBV7-8 and TRBJ2-2, with 7 nucleotides matching TRBD1. J was trimmed by 3 bases and V by 2 bases; bases with no gene match: 6. The germline gives CDR1 SGHVS, CDR2 FQNEAQ. CDR3 length: 16 residues. CDR3 region: CASSLTPQGHTGELFF. CDR3 bases: TGTGCCAGCAGCTTAACCCCACAGGGGCACACCGGGGAGCTGTTTTTT.